The 27 T cell receptor beta chains presented below share a single source sample, sequenced in a study of blood T cell repertoires in COVID-19. Repertoires were generated with immunoSEQ multiplex PCR, while TCRdb's copy carries only in-frame clones and drops some. The data hold approximately 190,000 clones, with around four fifths observed a single time. The source material was peripheral blood. The receptors stem from a man between 25 and 39 years old with active or convalescent COVID-19.

The chain joins TRBV20-1 to TRBJ2-5, with 10 bases lining up with TRBD2. The CDR3 length is 16 residues. Germline-derived CDR1 and CDR2 are DFQATT and SNEGSKA (reference sequence). V lost 3 bases and J lost 5; bases outside the gene matches: 12. The CDR3 sequence: CSASVAASGGRETQYF. The CDR3 nucleotides read TGCAGTGCTAGTGTCGCGGCTAGCGGGGGTAGGGAGACCCAGTACTTC.

The rearrangement uses TRBV11-3 and TRBJ2-2; 11 bases agree with TRBD1. The length of the CDR3 is 17 residues. Germline CDR1 reads SGHNT; CDR2 reads YENEEA. V was pared by 4 bases and J by 5 bases, with 9 bases of the junction left unmatched. The CDR3 coding sequence is TGTGCCAGCAGCTGGGGGACAGGGGGATTGGTGACCGGGGAGCTGTTTTTT. Its protein is CASSWGTGGLVTGELFF.

The chain couples TRBV10-3 to TRBJ2-1; D perhaps matches TRBD2 (6 bases). CDR3 length: 15 amino acids. Germline lookup yields CDR1 ENHRY and CDR2 SYGVKD. Trimming stripped 2 bases from V and 5 bases from J, with 13 bases between. CDR3 protein: CAISERGTSNNEQFF. CDR3 sequence (DNA): TGTGCCATCAGTGAGCGGGGGACCTCGAACAATGAGCAGTTCTTC.

V is TRBV7-9 and J is TRBJ1-4; 9 positions agree with TRBD1. The length of the CDR3 is 13 residues. Germline V gene data show CDR1 as SEHNR and CDR2 as FQNEAQ (reference sequence). CDR3 sequence: CTGQQGAGEKLFF. CDR3 nucleotide sequence: TGTACCGGCCAACAGGGGGCTGGTGAAAAACTGTTTTTT.

This clone occurred many times. This chain uses TRBV5-1 with TRBJ2-7; D is possibly TRBD2 (6 bases). Trimming left V 4 bases short and J 4 bases short, with 15 bases between. The V gene's germline CDR1 is SGHRS and CDR2 YFSETQ. The CDR3 contains 14 residues. This chain's CDR3 is CASSPGLFSYEQYF. In DNA, the CDR3 is TGCGCCAGCAGCCCGGGACTTTTCTCTTACGAGCAGTACTTC.

The chain combines TRBV30 with TRBJ1-3; D call uncertain. Looked up from germline, CDR1 is GTSNPN and CDR2 is SVGIG (reference sequence). Deletions cut 4 bases from V and 6 bases from J, with 10 bases between. The CDR3 is 12 residues long. The CDR3, as DNA: TGTGCCTGGAATTCGGGAACAAACACCATATATTTT. It encodes CAWNSGTNTIYF.

This chain links TRBV7-6 with TRBJ2-1; the D is unclear. Germline V gene lookup returns CDR1 SGHVS and CDR2 FNYEAQ. The CDR3 totals 16 residues. The V end was cut by 4 bases, the J end by 0 bases, with 13 bases between. In DNA form, the CDR3 reads TGTGCCAGCAGCTCAACGCCGGTGAGCTCCTACAATGAGCAGTTCTTC. This gives the protein CASSSTPVSSYNEQFF.

The chain has TRBV21-1 and TRBJ2-2; the table's D call, TRBD1, has no DNA check behind it. TRBV21-1 is described as a pseudogene. This CDR3 is built from 18 residues. This CDR3 reads CDSSNPPKQGPRTGELFF. CDR3 in DNA: TGTGACAGCAGCAACCCGCCGAAACAGGGTCCCAGGACCGGGGAGCTGTTTTTT.

This clone was seen only once. The CDR3 DNA sequence: TGTGTCGGGCAGGCGGGGACCTACGAGCAGTACTTC. This translates into CVGQAGTYEQYF. This sequence joins TRBV6-4 and TRBJ2-7; D perhaps matches TRBD2 (6 bases). The germline gives CDR1 MRHNA, CDR2 SNTAGT. The CDR3 totals 12 residues.

V is TRBV4-1 and J is TRBJ2-2, with 7 bases that match TRBD1. The V gene's germline CDR1 is MGHRA and CDR2 YSYEKL. The CDR3 covers 18 residues. The V and J ends lost 2 bases and 0 bases, in that order; junction bases with no gene match: 9. The CDR3 DNA follows: TGCGCCAGCAGCCAACCTGACAGGGTGTGGGCGAACACCGGGGAGCTGTTTTTT. Protein product: CASSQPDRVWANTGELFF.

The chain recombines TRBV4-1 with TRBJ1-5; a weak D match, TRBD1 (6 bases). The CDR3 has 18 residues. The germline V gene encodes CDR1 MGHRA and CDR2 YSYEKL. Trimming left V 0 bases short and J 3 bases short, with 18 bases between. The CDR3 sequence: CASSQEEQGRRFNQPQHF. The CDR3 nucleotides read TGCGCCAGCAGCCAAGAAGAACAGGGTCGCAGGTTCAATCAGCCCCAGCATTTT.

The chain links TRBV7-3 to TRBJ1-2; 7 bases match TRBD1. Germline CDR1 is SGHTA and CDR2 is FQGTGA. Losses at the gene ends were 5 bases for V and 2 bases for J; bases not matched to a gene: 20. The CDR3 spans 19 residues. CDR3 bases: TGTGCCAGCAGCCCCGAAGAGGGACAGTGGGATAGACCCAACTATGGCTACACCTTC. Residues: CASSPEEGQWDRPNYGYTF.

The chain joins TRBV6-5 to TRBJ2-7, with 9 bases fitting TRBD1. The germline V gene encodes CDR1 MNHEY and CDR2 SVGAGI. Trimming removed 4 bases from V and 3 bases from J; junction bases left unmatched: 4. This CDR3 contains 14 residues. DNA for the CDR3: TGTGCCAGCAGTTCTCCGGGACAGGGCTACGAGCAGTACTTC. This encodes CASSSPGQGYEQYF.

The gene calls are TRBV13 and TRBJ2-3; TRBD2 matches 12 bases. Germline CDR1 and CDR2: PRHDT and FYEKMQ (reference sequence). The CDR3 spans 19 residues. J lost 1 base, V lost 5 bases, and 13 bases had no gene match. This chain's CDR3 is CASSKAGTSGPLRTDTQYF. The DNA for the CDR3 is TGTGCCAGCAGCAAAGCCGGGACTAGCGGGCCCTTACGCACAGATACGCAGTATTTT.

This chain links TRBV7-2 with TRBJ1-5; TRBD1 agrees at 7 bases. The length of the CDR3 is 17 residues. Germline lookup yields CDR1 SGHTA and CDR2 FQGNSA. Trimming at V came to 2 bases and at J to 3 bases, leaving 10 bases not matched to a gene. The CDR3 nucleotides read TGTGCCAGCAGCTTATCCGGAACGACAGGGTTCAATCAGCCCCAGCATTTT. It is translated as CASSLSGTTGFNQPQHF.

The rearrangement joins TRBV5-6 to TRBJ1-1; D may be TRBD1 (5 bases). The length of the CDR3 is 12 residues. V was trimmed by 5 bases and J by 6 bases, leaving 11 bases between them. The germline V gene encodes CDR1 SGHDT and CDR2 YYEEEE. The CDR3 reads CASSVGAAEAFF. Written as DNA, the CDR3 is TGTGCCAGCAGTGTTGGGGCCGCTGAAGCTTTCTTT.

The chain uses TRBV7-2 and TRBJ2-3, with D hard to call. The V gene's germline CDR1 is SGHTA and CDR2 FQGNSA. V lost 8 bases and J lost 5, with 14 bases in between. CDR3 length: 13 amino acids. CDR3 residues: CASGLWVGDTQYF. CDR3 in DNA: TGTGCCAGCGGGCTCTGGGTAGGAGATACGCAGTATTTT. Based on the CDR3 plus reference TRBV7-2 and TRBJ2-3, the full variable domain is GAGVSQSPSNKVTEKGKDVELRCDPISGHTALYWYRQSLGQGLEFLIYFQGNSAPDKSGLPSDRFSAERTGGSVSTLTIQRTQQEDSAVYLCASGLWVGDTQYFGPGTRLTVL.

The chain joins TRBV19 to TRBJ2-3; the match to TRBD2 covers 8 bases. Per the germline V gene, CDR1 is LNHDA and CDR2 is SQIVND (reference sequence). This CDR3 is 15 amino acids long. V gave up 3 bases and J gave up 6 bases; unmatched junction bases: 8. CDR3 sequence: CASSIIAGQRDTQYF. CDR3 nucleotide sequence: TGTGCCAGTAGTATCATAGCGGGGCAGAGGGATACGCAGTATTTT.

CDR3 in amino acids: CASSSGVTGRHNEQFF. The CDR3, as DNA: TGCGCCAGCAGCTCGGGTGTTACGGGGAGGCACAATGAGCAGTTCTTC. The chain uses TRBV5-1 and TRBJ2-1; perhaps TRBD2 as D (6 bases). CDR1 is SGHRS, CDR2 YFSETQ, per germline. V was cut by 3 bases and J by 5 bases, with 18 bases left in between. The CDR3 covers 16 residues.

Many counts were recorded for this clone. The chain links TRBV6-4 to TRBJ2-3; 8 bases are shared with TRBD2. Germline V lookup: CDR1 MRHNA, CDR2 SNTAGT. The V gene end was trimmed by 3 bases and the J gene end by 1 base; junction bases not matched to a gene: 6. This CDR3 region has 16 residues. Written as DNA, the CDR3 is TGTGCCAGCAGTGAAACCGGGACTAGAGGCACAGATACGCAGTATTTT. As protein: CASSETGTRGTDTQYF.

The rearrangement uses TRBV20-1 and TRBJ2-7, with 10 bases lining up with TRBD1. The germline CDR1 and CDR2 sequences are DFQATT and SNEGSKA (reference sequence). This CDR3 contains 11 residues. The V and J ends lost 5 bases and 10 bases, in that order; junction bases with no gene match: 5. The DNA for the CDR3 is TGCAGTGCTCGACAGGGGGCGGATCAGTACGTC. This sequence encodes CSARQGADQYV.

Only one count was recorded for this clone. The gene calls are TRBV27 and TRBJ1-1; possibly TRBD1 for D (5 bases). CDR1 and CDR2 (germline): MNHEY, SMNVEV (reference sequence). The V end was cut by 3 bases, the J end by 4 bases, with 12 bases between. This CDR3 is built from 14 residues. The CDR3 DNA follows: TGTGCCAGCAGTTTCGATTGGGGGGGCACTGAAGCTTTCTTT. This sequence encodes CASSFDWGGTEAFF.

The chain uses TRBV4-1 and TRBJ2-5, with 10 bases aligning to TRBD2. V was pared by 3 bases and J by 5 bases, with 6 bases of the junction left unmatched. CDR1 and CDR2 (germline): MGHRA, YSYEKL. The CDR3 extends over 15 amino acids. Written as DNA, the CDR3 is TGCGCCAGCAGCCAGGCTAGCGGGGGTACTGAGACCCAGTACTTC. Its translation: CASSQASGGTETQYF.

This clone was seen only a few times. The V gene is TRBV27, the J gene TRBJ2-7; the match to TRBD1 covers 9 bases. V shed 6 bases, J shed 7 bases, and the junction held 10 bases outside the gene matches. This CDR3 region has 14 residues. Per the germline V gene, CDR1 is MNHEY and CDR2 is SMNVEV (reference sequence). CDR3 DNA: TGTGCCAGCAGCCCCGGGACAGGGCTTTGGGAGCAGTACTTC. It yields the protein CASSPGTGLWEQYF.

This chain connects TRBV10-3 to TRBJ1-2, with 8 bases matching TRBD1. J was trimmed by 3 bases and V by 7 bases; bases with no gene match: 7. CDR3 length: 14 amino acids. Looked up from germline, CDR1 is ENHRY and CDR2 is SYGVKD. The CDR3 spells CAITAQGADYGYTF. CDR3 in DNA: TGTGCCATCACGGCGCAGGGGGCGGACTATGGCTACACCTTC.

The V gene is TRBV27, the J gene TRBJ2-7, with D possibly matching TRBD2 (6 bases). CDR1 is MNHEY and CDR2 is SMNVEV in the germline V gene (reference sequence). The V end lost 0 bases, the J end lost 3 bases, and 9 bases lay between the germline ends. CDR3 length: 14 amino acids. The CDR3 loop reads CASSLSTSRYEQYF. The CDR3 DNA is TGTGCCAGCAGTTTATCAACTAGCCGCTACGAGCAGTACTTC.

The chain has TRBV7-8 and TRBJ2-7, with unresolved D. This CDR3 has 15 amino acids. The V end lost 2 bases, the J end lost 5 bases, and 16 bases lay between the germline ends. CDR1 and CDR2 from the germline V gene are SGHVS and FQNEAQ. CDR3: CASSLYLTGENEQYF. The CDR3 DNA is TGTGCCAGCAGCTTATACCTGACCGGAGAAAACGAGCAGTACTTC.